This T cell receptor beta chain was profiled in a study of cytomegalovirus exposure and HLA in healthy donors. About the study: Membership in the Caucasian-associated ancestry cluster was found for about 80% of approximately 430 genotyped donors.

Trimming cost V 2 bases and J 0 bases, with 8 bases left between them. This CDR3 is 14 amino acids long. Per the germline V gene, CDR1 is GTSNPN and CDR2 is SVGIG (reference sequence). Study-wide results and caveats: The majority of TCR sequences were rare, yet some public TCRs appeared in many donors. Several top significant clusters appeared, in a later analysis, to be linked to common viral pathogens.

This clone was seen a handful of times. As yet, its antigen is unknown. PCR used 60 Vbeta primers and 13 Jbeta primers. The data were produced by immunoSEQ multiplex PCR, yet TCRdb's version contains in-frame clones alone and is incomplete. Altogether under 200,000 clones are present, approximately 82% being singletons, with the ten largest covering roughly 1.5%. V and J are TRBV30 and TRBJ1-3; D ambiguous. The TCR sequence derives from a male donor in good health and CMV-seronegative. The material sequenced was PBMCs. The CDR3 spells CAWSSGNSGNTIYF. The CDR3 DNA sequence: TGTGCCTGGAGTAGCGGGAACTCTGGAAACACCATATATTTT. Full variable domain (rest looked up from reference TRBV30 and TRBJ1-3): SQTIHQWPATLVQPVGSPLSLECTVEGTSNPNLYWYRQAAGRGLQLLFYSVGIGQISSEVPQNLSASRPQDRQFILSSKKLLLSDSGFYLCAWSSGNSGNTIYFGEGSWLTVV.